The entry below describes one T cell receptor beta chain. The CDR3 is 16 residues long. In germline, CDR1 is SQVTM, CDR2 ANQGSEA. Trimming removed 6 bases from V and 2 bases from J, with 20 bases in between. This sample was included in a study of T-cell reconstitution after alpha-beta-depleted transplantation in children. TCRbeta library construction was performed incorporating unique molecular identifiers. TCRdb itself ran the PCR reads through MiXCR, one entry per CDR3 protein. The table has 250,000 to 400,000 distinct CDR3 sequences, roughly 25% seen once; the top ten hold approximately 11%. The sequenced sample was PBMCs, mostly from graft donor cells, obtained 180 days after TCRalphabeta/CD19-depleted stem cell transplant. The clonotype comes from a male patient aged 10-17 years who had a stem cell transplant for acute lymphoblastic leukemia, so the T cells may come from the graft donor. The V gene is TRBV29-1, the J gene TRBJ1-5, with D possibly matching TRBD1 (5 bases). This chain's CDR3 is CSVSGGVGDGNQPQHF. Written as DNA, the CDR3 is TGCAGCGTGAGTGGGGGGGTGGGGGACGGCAATCAGCCCCAGCATTTT.